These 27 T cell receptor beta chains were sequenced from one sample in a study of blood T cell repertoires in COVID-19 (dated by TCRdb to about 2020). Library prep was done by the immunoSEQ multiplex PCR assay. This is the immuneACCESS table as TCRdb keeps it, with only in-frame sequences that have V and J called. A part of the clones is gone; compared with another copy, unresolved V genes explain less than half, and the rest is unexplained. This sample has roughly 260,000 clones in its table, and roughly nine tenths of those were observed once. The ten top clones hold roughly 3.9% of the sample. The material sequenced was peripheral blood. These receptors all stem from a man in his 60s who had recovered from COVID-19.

CDR3 DNA sequence: TGCGCCAGATCCCCTGCGTGCGTCAATCAGCCCCAGCATTTT. Translation gives CARSPACVNQPQHF. The chain couples TRBV10-1 to TRBJ1-5; no definite D call. CDR3 size: 14 residues. Germline loops: CDR1 WNHNN, CDR2 SYGVQD (reference sequence). The V gene lost 9 bases and the J gene lost 3 bases, with 15 bases spanning the gap.

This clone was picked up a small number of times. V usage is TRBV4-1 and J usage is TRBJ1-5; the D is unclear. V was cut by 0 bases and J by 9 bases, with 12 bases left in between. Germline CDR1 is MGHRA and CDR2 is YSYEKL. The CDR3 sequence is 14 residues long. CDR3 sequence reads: CASSQEEEGWPQHF. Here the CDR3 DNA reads TGCGCCAGCAGCCAAGAGGAGGAGGGTTGGCCCCAGCATTTT.

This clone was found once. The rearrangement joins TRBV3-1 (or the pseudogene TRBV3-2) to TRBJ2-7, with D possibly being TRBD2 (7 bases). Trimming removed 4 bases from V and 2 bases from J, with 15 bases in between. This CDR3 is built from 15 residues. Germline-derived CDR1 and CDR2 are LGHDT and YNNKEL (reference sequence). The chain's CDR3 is CASSPRRGPTYEQYF. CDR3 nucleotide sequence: TGTGCCAGCAGCCCCCGGCGGGGGCCCACCTACGAGCAGTACTTC.

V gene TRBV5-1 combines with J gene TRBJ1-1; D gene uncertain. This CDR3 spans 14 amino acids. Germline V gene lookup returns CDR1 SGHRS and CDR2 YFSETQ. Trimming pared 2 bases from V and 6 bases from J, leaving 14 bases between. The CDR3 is CASSFLGDGAEAFF. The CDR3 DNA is TGCGCCAGCAGCTTTCTCGGGGATGGAGCTGAAGCTTTCTTT. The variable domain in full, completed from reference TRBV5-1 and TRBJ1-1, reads KAGVTQTPRYLIKTRGQQVTLSCSPISGHRSVSWYQQTPGQGLQFLFEYFSETQRNKGNFPGRFSGRQFSNSRSEMNVSTLELGDSALYLCASSFLGDGAEAFFGQGTRLTVV.

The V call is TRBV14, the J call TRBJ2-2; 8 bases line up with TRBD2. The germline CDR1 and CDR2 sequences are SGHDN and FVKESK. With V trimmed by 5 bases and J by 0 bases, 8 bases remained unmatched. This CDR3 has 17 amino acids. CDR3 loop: CASSSLRGETNTGELFF. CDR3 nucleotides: TGTGCCAGCAGCTCGTTGCGGGGGGAAACGAACACCGGGGAGCTGTTTTTT.

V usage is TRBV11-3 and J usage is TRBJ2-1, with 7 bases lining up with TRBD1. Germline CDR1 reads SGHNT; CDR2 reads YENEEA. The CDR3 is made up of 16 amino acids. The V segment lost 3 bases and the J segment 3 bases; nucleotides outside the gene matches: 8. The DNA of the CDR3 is TGTGCCAGCAGCTTGATAGGGACAGTCTTCTACAATGAGCAGTTCTTC. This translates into CASSLIGTVFYNEQFF.

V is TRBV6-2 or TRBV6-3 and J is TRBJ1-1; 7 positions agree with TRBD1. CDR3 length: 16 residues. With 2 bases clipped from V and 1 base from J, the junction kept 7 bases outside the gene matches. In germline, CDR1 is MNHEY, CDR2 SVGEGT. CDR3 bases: TGTGCCAGCAGTTACGTCACCGGACAGGCGAACACTGAAGCTTTCTTT. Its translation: CASSYVTGQANTEAFF.

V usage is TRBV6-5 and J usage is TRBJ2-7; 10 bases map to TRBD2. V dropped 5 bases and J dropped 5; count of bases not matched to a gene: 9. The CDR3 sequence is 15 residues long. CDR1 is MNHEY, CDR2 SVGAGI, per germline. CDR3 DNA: TGTGCCAGCAGTCCCGAAGCGGGGGGGCACCACGAGCAGTACTTC. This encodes CASSPEAGGHHEQYF.

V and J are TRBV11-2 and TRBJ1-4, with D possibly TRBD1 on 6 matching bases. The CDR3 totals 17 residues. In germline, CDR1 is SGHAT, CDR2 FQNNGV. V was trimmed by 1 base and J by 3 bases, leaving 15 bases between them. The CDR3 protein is CASSLGGGPYANEKLFF. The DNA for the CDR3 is TGTGCCAGCAGCTTAGGCGGGGGGCCATACGCTAATGAAAAACTGTTTTTT.

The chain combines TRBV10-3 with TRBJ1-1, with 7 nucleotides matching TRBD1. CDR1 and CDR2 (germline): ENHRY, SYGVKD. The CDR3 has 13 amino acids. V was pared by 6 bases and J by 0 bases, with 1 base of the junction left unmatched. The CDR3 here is CAISDRVNTEAFF. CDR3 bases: TGTGCCATCAGCGACAGGGTGAACACTGAAGCTTTCTTT.

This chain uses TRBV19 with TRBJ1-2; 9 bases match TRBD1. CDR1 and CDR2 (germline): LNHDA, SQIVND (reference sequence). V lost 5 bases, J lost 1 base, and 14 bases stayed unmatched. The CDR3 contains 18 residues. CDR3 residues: CASSQSGTGPLRNYGYTF. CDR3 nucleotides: TGTGCCAGTAGTCAAAGCGGGACAGGGCCACTGCGTAACTATGGCTACACCTTC.

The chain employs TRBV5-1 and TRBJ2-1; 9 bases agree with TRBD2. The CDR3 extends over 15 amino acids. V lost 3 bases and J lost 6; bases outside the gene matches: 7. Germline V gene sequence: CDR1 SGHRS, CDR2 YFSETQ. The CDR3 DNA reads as TGCGCCAGCAGCTATATGAGCGGGGGGTCCAATGAGCAGTTCTTC. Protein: CASSYMSGGSNEQFF.

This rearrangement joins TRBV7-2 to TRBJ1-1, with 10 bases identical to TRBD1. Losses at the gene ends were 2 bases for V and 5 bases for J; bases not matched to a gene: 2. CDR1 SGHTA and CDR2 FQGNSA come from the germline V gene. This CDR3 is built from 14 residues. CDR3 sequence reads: CASSLRTGGTEAFF. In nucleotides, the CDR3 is TGTGCCAGCAGCTTAAGGACAGGGGGAACTGAAGCTTTCTTT. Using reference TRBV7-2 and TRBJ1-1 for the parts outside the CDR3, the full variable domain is GAGVSQSPSNKVTEKGKDVELRCDPISGHTALYWYRQSLGQGLEFLIYFQGNSAPDKSGLPSDRFSAERTGGSVSTLTIQRTQQEDSAVYLCASSLRTGGTEAFFGQGTRLTVV.

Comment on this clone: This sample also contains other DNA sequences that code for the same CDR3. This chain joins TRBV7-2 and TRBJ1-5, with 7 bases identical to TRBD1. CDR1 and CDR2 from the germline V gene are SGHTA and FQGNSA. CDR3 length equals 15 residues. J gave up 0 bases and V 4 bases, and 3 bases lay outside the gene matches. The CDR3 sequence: CASSSQGGSNQPQHF. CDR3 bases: TGTGCCAGCAGCTCCCAGGGGGGTAGCAATCAGCCCCAGCATTTT.

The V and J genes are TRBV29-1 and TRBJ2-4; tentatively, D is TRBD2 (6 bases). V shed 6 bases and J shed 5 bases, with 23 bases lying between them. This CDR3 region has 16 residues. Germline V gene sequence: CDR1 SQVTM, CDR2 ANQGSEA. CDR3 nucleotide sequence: TGCAGCGTCGTCGAAGAGAAGACTAGTGTAGAAAACATTCAGTACTTC. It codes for CSVVEEKTSVENIQYF.

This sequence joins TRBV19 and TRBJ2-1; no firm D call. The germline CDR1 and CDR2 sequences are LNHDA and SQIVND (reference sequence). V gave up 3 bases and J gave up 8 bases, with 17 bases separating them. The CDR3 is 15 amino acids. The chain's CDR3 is CASSIYGQWYDEQFF. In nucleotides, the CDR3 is TGTGCCAGTAGTATTTATGGGCAGTGGTACGATGAGCAGTTCTTC.

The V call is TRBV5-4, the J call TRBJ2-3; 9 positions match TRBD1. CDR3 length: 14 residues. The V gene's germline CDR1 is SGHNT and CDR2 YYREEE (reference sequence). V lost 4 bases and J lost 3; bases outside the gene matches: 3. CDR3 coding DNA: TGTGCCAGCAGCGGGGACAGGGCAACAGATACGCAGTATTTT. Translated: CASSGDRATDTQYF.

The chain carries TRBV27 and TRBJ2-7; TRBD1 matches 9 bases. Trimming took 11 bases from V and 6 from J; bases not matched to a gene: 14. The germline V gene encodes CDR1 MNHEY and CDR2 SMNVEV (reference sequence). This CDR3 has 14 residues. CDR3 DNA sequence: TGTGCCGCCCGCGGGACAGGGCGGGGAGGCGAGCAGTACTTC. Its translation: CAARGTGRGGEQYF.

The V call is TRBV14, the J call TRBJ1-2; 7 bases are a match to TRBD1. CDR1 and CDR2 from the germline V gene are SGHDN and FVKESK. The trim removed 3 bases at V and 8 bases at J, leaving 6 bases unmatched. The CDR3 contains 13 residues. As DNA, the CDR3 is TGTGCCAGCAGCCATTACTACAGGGGCGGCTACACCTTC. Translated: CASSHYYRGGYTF.

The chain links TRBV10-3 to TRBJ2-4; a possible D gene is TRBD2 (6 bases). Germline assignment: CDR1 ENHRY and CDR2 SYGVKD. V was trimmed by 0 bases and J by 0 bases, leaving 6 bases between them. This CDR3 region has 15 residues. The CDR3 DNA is TGTGCCATCAGTGAGTCGGGACTAGCCAAAAACATTCAGTACTTC. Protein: CAISESGLAKNIQYF.

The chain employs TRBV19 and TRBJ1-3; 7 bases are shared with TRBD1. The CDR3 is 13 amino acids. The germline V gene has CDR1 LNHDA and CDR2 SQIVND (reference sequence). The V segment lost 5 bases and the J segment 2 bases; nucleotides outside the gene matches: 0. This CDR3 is CASSGTAGNTIYF. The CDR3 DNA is TGTGCCAGTAGTGGGACAGCTGGAAACACCATATATTTT. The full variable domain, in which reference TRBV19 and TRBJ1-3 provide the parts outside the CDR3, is DGGITQSPKYLFRKEGQNVTLSCEQNLNHDAMYWYRQDPGQGLRLIYYSQIVNDFQKGDIAEGYSVSREKKESFPLTVTSAQKNPTAFYLCASSGTAGNTIYFGEGSWLTVV.

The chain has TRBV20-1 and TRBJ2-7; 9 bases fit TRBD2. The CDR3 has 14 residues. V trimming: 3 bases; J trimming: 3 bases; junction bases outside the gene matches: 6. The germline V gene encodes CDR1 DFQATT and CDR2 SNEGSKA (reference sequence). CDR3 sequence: CSASMTSGNYEQYF. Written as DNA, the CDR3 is TGCAGTGCTAGTATGACTAGCGGAAACTACGAGCAGTACTTC.

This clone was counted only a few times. Here the CDR3 reads CASSPGGGNTIYF. The CDR3 DNA reads TGTGCCAGCAGCCCAGGGGGGGGAAACACCATATATTTT. The chain uses TRBV7-8 and TRBJ1-3, with TRBD1 matching 7 bases. Germline values: CDR1 SGHVS, CDR2 FQNEAQ. V shed 5 bases, J shed 4 bases, and the junction held 2 bases outside the gene matches. The CDR3 totals 13 residues.

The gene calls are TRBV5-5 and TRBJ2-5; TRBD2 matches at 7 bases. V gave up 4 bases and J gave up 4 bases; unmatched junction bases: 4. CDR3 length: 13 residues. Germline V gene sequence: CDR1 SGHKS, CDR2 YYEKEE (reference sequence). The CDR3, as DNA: TGTGCCAGCAGCCTACCGGGGGGAGAGACCCAGTACTTC. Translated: CASSLPGGETQYF.

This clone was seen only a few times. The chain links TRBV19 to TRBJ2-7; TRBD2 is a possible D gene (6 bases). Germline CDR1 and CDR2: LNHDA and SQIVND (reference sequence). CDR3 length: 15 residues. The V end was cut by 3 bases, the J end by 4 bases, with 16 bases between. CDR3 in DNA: TGTGCCAGTAGTATGCGGACGGGGGATTTTTACGAGCAGTACTTC. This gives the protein CASSMRTGDFYEQYF.

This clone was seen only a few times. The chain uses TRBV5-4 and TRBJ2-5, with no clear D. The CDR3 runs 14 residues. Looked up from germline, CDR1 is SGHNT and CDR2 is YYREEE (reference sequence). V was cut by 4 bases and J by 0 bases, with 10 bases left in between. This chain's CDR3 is CASSRGGDQETQYF. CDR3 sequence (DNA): TGTGCCAGCAGCCGAGGCGGAGACCAAGAGACCCAGTACTTC.

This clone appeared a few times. The CDR3 DNA sequence: TGTGCCAGCAGTTCGCAGGGGGCTCGGCACACCGGGGAGCTGTTTTTT. It translates to CASSSQGARHTGELFF. V gene TRBV5-6 combines with J gene TRBJ2-2, with 8 bases aligning to TRBD1. CDR3 length: 16 residues. Germline lookup yields CDR1 SGHDT and CDR2 YYEEEE. V trimming: 5 bases; J trimming: 3 bases; junction bases outside the gene matches: 9. The whole variable domain, remainder taken from reference TRBV5-6 and TRBJ2-2, is DAGVTQSPTHLIKTRGQQVTLRCSPKSGHDTVSWYQQALGQGPQFIFQYYEEEERQRGNFPDRFSGHQFPNYSSELNVNALLLGDSALYLCASSSQGARHTGELFFGEGSRLTVL.